These T cell receptor beta chains were read from a single sample in a study of blood T cell repertoires in COVID-19. Assay used: immunoSEQ multiplex PCR; TCRdb lists only in-frame clones, some missing. The sample carries roughly 280,000 clones, about 88% recorded once. The sample comprised peripheral blood. The receptors originated from a woman younger than 45 with COVID-19, enrolled during active disease. The CDR3 runs from the conserved cysteine through the conserved F or W. Fields, in order: J gene, D gene, V gene, CDR3 protein. The D gene is left open where the match is weak.

J gene: TRBJ2-3; D gene: TRBD2; V gene: TRBV2; CDR3 protein: CASSEVAGGTDTQYF
J gene: TRBJ2-3; D gene: TRBD2; V gene: TRBV18; CDR3 protein: CASSTSGSGNTDTQYF
J gene: TRBJ2-7; D gene: TRBD1; V gene: TRBV5-5; CDR3 protein: CASSSGTGYYEQYF
J gene: TRBJ2-7; D gene: NA; V gene: TRBV28; CDR3 protein: CASRPQAGVQYF
J gene: TRBJ1-6; D gene: NA; V gene: TRBV5-1; CDR3 protein: CASSLAPGRDGSPLHF
J gene: TRBJ2-7; D gene: NA; V gene: TRBV19; CDR3 protein: CASSKYRDPYEQYF
J gene: TRBJ2-3; D gene: NA; V gene: TRBV2; CDR3 protein: CASSLSTGSTDTQYF
J gene: TRBJ1-1; D gene: NA; V gene: TRBV5-1; CDR3 protein: CASSLNTGLNTEAFF
J gene: TRBJ2-7; D gene: TRBD1; V gene: TRBV9; CDR3 protein: CASSNPGGNYEQYF
J gene: TRBJ2-1; D gene: NA; V gene: TRBV6-5; CDR3 protein: CASSPERDNEQFF
J gene: TRBJ2-3; D gene: TRBD2; V gene: TRBV7-3; CDR3 protein: CASSIGLAEDTQYF
J gene: TRBJ1-2; D gene: NA; V gene: TRBV12-3/TRBV12-4; CDR3 protein: CASSLSENYGYTF
J gene: TRBJ2-6; D gene: NA; V gene: TRBV6-1; CDR3 protein: CASSDLEAAGANVLTF
J gene: TRBJ2-7; D gene: TRBD2; V gene: TRBV10-2; CDR3 protein: CASRSSGPYEQYF
J gene: TRBJ1-5; D gene: TRBD1; V gene: TRBV4-1; CDR3 protein: CASSPTRTGTSQPQHF
J gene: TRBJ2-1; D gene: NA; V gene: TRBV4-3; CDR3 protein: CASSQVARSGQFF
J gene: TRBJ2-1; D gene: NA; V gene: TRBV4-3; CDR3 protein: CASSQDTGRNEQFF
J gene: TRBJ2-1; D gene: TRBD1; V gene: TRBV6-6; CDR3 protein: CASRRQGANEQFF
J gene: TRBJ2-5; D gene: TRBD2; V gene: TRBV25-1; CDR3 protein: CASSEYQREGSKETQYF
J gene: TRBJ1-3; D gene: NA; V gene: TRBV10-3; CDR3 protein: CAISEGISGRNTIYF
J gene: TRBJ1-2; D gene: NA; V gene: TRBV5-1; CDR3 protein: CASGRDGYGYTF
J gene: TRBJ2-1; D gene: TRBD2; V gene: TRBV3-1/TRBV3-2; CDR3 protein: CASSRPLAGGTYYNEQFF
J gene: TRBJ2-7; D gene: NA; V gene: TRBV28; CDR3 protein: CASSLTVAGSSYEQYF
J gene: TRBJ1-3; D gene: NA; V gene: TRBV19; CDR3 protein: CASSIDSGSGNTIYF
J gene: TRBJ1-5; D gene: NA; V gene: TRBV25-1; CDR3 protein: CASSRGSNQPQHF
J gene: TRBJ1-5; D gene: NA; V gene: TRBV30; CDR3 protein: CAWSGGANQPQHF
J gene: TRBJ2-5; D gene: NA; V gene: TRBV7-9; CDR3 protein: CASAGEETQYF
J gene: TRBJ2-7; D gene: TRBD2; V gene: TRBV28; CDR3 protein: CASSPQTTSGRALSSYEQYF
J gene: TRBJ2-1; D gene: TRBD2; V gene: TRBV28; CDR3 protein: CASSSPTSGRRNEQFF
J gene: TRBJ2-5; D gene: NA; V gene: TRBV19; CDR3 protein: CASKPRQGQRLLQETQYF
J gene: TRBJ2-7; D gene: NA; V gene: TRBV5-4; CDR3 protein: CASSLAGAHAYEQYF
J gene: TRBJ1-2; D gene: TRBD1; V gene: TRBV4-1; CDR3 protein: CASSQDRGTGGYGYTF
J gene: TRBJ2-7; D gene: TRBD2; V gene: TRBV9; CDR3 protein: CASSAVAGGIYEQYF
J gene: TRBJ2-1; D gene: TRBD2; V gene: TRBV24-1; CDR3 protein: CATSEARGLAGGGEQFF
J gene: TRBJ1-2; D gene: TRBD1; V gene: TRBV7-2; CDR3 protein: CASSSDRGYYGYTF
J gene: TRBJ1-1; D gene: NA; V gene: TRBV6-5; CDR3 protein: CASSSGDVNTEAFF
J gene: TRBJ1-1; D gene: TRBD1; V gene: TRBV19; CDR3 protein: CASIRDSANTEAFF